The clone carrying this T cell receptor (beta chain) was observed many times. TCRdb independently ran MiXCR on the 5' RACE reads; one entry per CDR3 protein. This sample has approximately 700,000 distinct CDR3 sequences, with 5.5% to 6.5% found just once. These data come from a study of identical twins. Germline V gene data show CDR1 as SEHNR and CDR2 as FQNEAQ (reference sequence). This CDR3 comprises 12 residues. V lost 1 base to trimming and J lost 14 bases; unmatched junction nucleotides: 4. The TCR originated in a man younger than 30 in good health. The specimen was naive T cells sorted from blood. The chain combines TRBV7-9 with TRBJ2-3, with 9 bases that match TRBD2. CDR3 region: CASSLVTSGPYF. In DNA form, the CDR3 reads TGTGCCAGCAGCTTAGTGACTAGCGGTCCGTATTTT.